A selection of T cell receptor beta chains follows, all from one sample in a study of STAT5B mutations in CD4+ large granular lymphocyte leukemia. Some clones are missing from TCRdb's copy, which holds only in-frame ones; the method was immunoSEQ multiplex PCR. The sample consists of over 30,000 clones, roughly four fifths of them appearing once. Sequenced: CD4+ T cells from blood buffy coats. The receptor source for this set is a human donor in good health. The CDR3 runs from the conserved cysteine through the conserved F or W. The D gene is left open where the match is weak. Expanded clones get a size class; other rows say once, few or many, or leave the size out.

d_gene	j_gene	v_gene	abundance	CDR3aa	CDR3nt
.	TRBJ2-1	TRBV11-2	.	CASSLDLLLAHFF	TGTGCCAGCAGCTTAGATCTGTTGCTAGCGCACTTCTTC
.	TRBJ1-4	TRBV7-8	.	CASSSSSPTVREKLFF	TGTGCCAGCAGCTCGTCCAGCCCGACCGTCCGGGAAAAACTGTTTTTT
.	TRBJ2-1	TRBV5-1	.	CASSQDVPGAGEQFF	TGCGCCAGCAGCCAGGACGTTCCGGGAGCGGGTGAGCAGTTCTTC
.	TRBJ2-1	TRBV7-8	.	CASSLVNEQFF	TGTGCCAGCAGCTTAGTAAATGAGCAGTTCTTC
.	TRBJ1-1	TRBV30	.	CAWSNAPEAFF	TGTGCCTGGAGTAACGCTCCTGAAGCTTTCTTT
.	TRBJ1-2	TRBV28	.	CASSRGGGGYTF	TGTGCCAGCAGTCGGGGAGGGGGTGGCTACACCTTC
.	TRBJ1-2	TRBV11-2	.	CASRRIQGLGYGYTF	TGTGCCAGCCGAAGGATACAGGGCTTAGGCTATGGCTACACCTTC
.	TRBJ2-1	TRBV6-5	.	CASSYGGNEQFF	TGTGCCAGCAGTTACGGGGGGAATGAGCAGTTCTTC
.	TRBJ2-7	TRBV15	.	CATSTYTSSYEQYF	TGTGCCACCAGCACGTATACAAGCTCCTACGAGCAGTACTTC
.	TRBJ1-2	TRBV9	.	CASGVEGGSYGYTF	TGTGCCAGCGGCGTAGAGGGAGGGAGCTATGGCTACACCTTC
.	TRBJ1-2	TRBV7-2	.	CASSTDSSFGGYTF	TGTGCCAGCAGCACGGACAGCTCCTTCGGAGGCTACACCTTC
.	TRBJ1-5	TRBV7-9	few	CASSPDADGRNQPQHF	TGTGCCAGCAGCCCTGACGCAGACGGAAGAAATCAGCCCCAGCATTTT
TRBD2	TRBJ2-1	TRBV19	.	CATTERPFSGDLNEQFF	TGTGCCACCACAGAGCGACCTTTTAGCGGGGATTTAAATGAGCAGTTCTTC
TRBD1	TRBJ2-1	TRBV4-1	.	CASSQGTGGLHEQFF	TGCGCCAGCAGCCAGGGGACAGGGGGCCTCCATGAGCAGTTCTTC
.	TRBJ2-5	TRBV2	.	CASSGTAPGTQYF	TGTGCCAGCAGTGGAACTGCCCCAGGGACCCAGTACTTC
TRBD2	TRBJ2-7	TRBV7-2	.	CASSLVGLAGHEQYF	TGTGCCAGCAGCTTAGTCGGACTAGCGGGTCACGAGCAGTACTTC